Presented here are 15 T cell receptor beta chains from one specimen sequenced in a study of T cell repertoires in cytomegalovirus infection (dated by TCRdb to the late 2010s). Sequenced using an Illumina HiSeq 1500. Using fastp at Q25 and MiXCR, TCRdb reprocessed the public reads and kept productive beta chains. Entries are consolidated by CDR3 protein sequence, retaining the most common genes and DNA. The sample data list more than 350,000 distinct CDR3 sequences, and roughly 31% of these were observed just once. The ten largest clones represent approximately 14% of the sample. The sample comprised PBMCs. All receptors come from a human donor in good health (CMV status not recorded). Some clones in this sample may be carry-over from other donors' samples.

The gene calls are TRBV6-2 or TRBV6-3 and TRBJ2-1; 13 bases are a match to TRBD2. This CDR3 contains 16 residues. Unmatched junction bases numbered 9, after V lost 6 bases and J lost 7 bases. Looked up from germline, CDR1 is MNHEY and CDR2 is SVGEGT. CDR3 DNA: TGTGCCAGCAGCCACCCGGGACTAGCGGGGCCTAATGAGCAGTTCTTC. Encoded protein: CASSHPGLAGPNEQFF.

The rearrangement links TRBV3-1 to TRBJ1-5; the D gene is possibly TRBD1 (5 bases). Looked up from germline, CDR1 is LGHDT and CDR2 is YNNKEL (reference sequence). The length of the CDR3 is 15 residues. The V end was cut by 3 bases, the J end by 5 bases, with 14 bases between. CDR3 coding DNA: TGTGCCAGCAGCCAGTCAGGGTTCGGGGATCAGCCCCAGCATTTT. Its translation: CASSQSGFGDQPQHF.

The CDR3 loop reads CATSDLSSKQYF. CDR3 coding DNA: TGTGCCACCAGTGATTTGTCAAGTAAGCAGTACTTC. This chain uses TRBV24-1 with TRBJ2-7; D unresolved. In germline, CDR1 is KGHDR, CDR2 SFDVKD. The CDR3 is made up of 12 amino acids. With 0 bases removed from V and 8 bases from J, the gap between germline ends came to 7 bases.

This chain connects TRBV7-4 to TRBJ1-5; D perhaps matches TRBD1 (5 bases). The length of the CDR3 is 13 residues. Trimming pared 5 bases from V and 5 bases from J, leaving 10 bases between. Germline CDR1 and CDR2: SGHVT and SQSDAQ. The chain's CDR3 is CASSLDKDQPQHF. DNA for the CDR3: TGTGCCAGCAGCCTGGACAAGGATCAGCCCCAGCATTTT.

This clonotype was counted a few times. CDR3 coding DNA: TGTGCCAGCAGCTTGACAGGGCGGTCTGAAGCTTTCTTT. This gives the protein CASSLTGRSEAFF. The V call is TRBV11-1, the J call TRBJ1-1; the match to TRBD1 covers 7 bases. With V trimmed by 3 bases and J by 6 bases, 4 bases remained unmatched. Germline V gives CDR1 SGHAT, CDR2 FQDESV (reference sequence). The CDR3 is 13 residues long.

This clonotype was seen a handful of times. CDR3 sequence (DNA): TGTGCCAGCAGGAGTTGGTCAACTAATGAAAAACTGTTTTTT. It translates to CASRSWSTNEKLFF. V and J are TRBV3-1 and TRBJ1-4; D is unresolved. V was cut by 6 bases and J by 0 bases, with 8 bases left in between. The germline gives CDR1 LGHDT, CDR2 YNNKEL (reference sequence). CDR3 size: 14 residues.

This clonotype was found a few times. The V call is TRBV2, the J call TRBJ2-5; tentatively, D is TRBD2 (7 bases). Germline V gene lookup returns CDR1 SNHLY and CDR2 FYNNEI. The CDR3 is made up of 13 amino acids. Trimming removed 7 bases from V and 4 bases from J, with 13 bases in between. CDR3 nucleotides: TGTGCCAGCAATCGGGGGGCTGGAGAGACCCAGTACTTC. It specifies CASNRGAGETQYF.

The gene calls are TRBV20-1 and TRBJ2-3; tentatively, D is TRBD1 (5 bases). The CDR3 has 16 residues. Germline CDR1 reads DFQATT; CDR2 reads SNEGSKA (reference sequence). The V and J ends lost 0 bases and 1 base respectively, with 14 bases between them. Written as DNA, the CDR3 is TGCAGTGCTAGAGATCATGGGGCCCCCCGCACAGATACGCAGTATTTT. As protein: CSARDHGAPRTDTQYF.

There are a few counts of this clonotype. The chain recombines TRBV12-3 or TRBV12-4 with TRBJ1-2, with D hard to call. V lost 3 bases and J lost 8, with 19 bases in between. The CDR3 contains 15 residues. This chain's CDR3 is CASSFEPPREWGYTF. CDR3 coding DNA: TGTGCCAGCAGTTTCGAGCCCCCGAGGGAGTGGGGCTACACCTTC.

The chain couples TRBV19 to TRBJ1-5; D not resolved. CDR3 size: 13 residues. Trimming took off 10 bases at V and 4 bases at J, with 14 bases between the two ends. Germline V lookup: CDR1 LNHDA, CDR2 SQIVND (reference sequence). CDR3 loop: CAIRPRDNQPQHF. In nucleotides, the CDR3 is TGTGCCATTAGGCCCCGGGATAATCAGCCCCAGCATTTT.

This clonotype was counted between two and nine times. V is TRBV27 and J is TRBJ1-2; tentatively, D is TRBD1 (5 bases). V shed 5 bases and J shed 8 bases, with 12 bases lying between them. Germline V lookup: CDR1 MNHEY, CDR2 SMNVEV (reference sequence). This CDR3 has 12 residues. CDR3 nucleotide sequence: TGTGCCAGCAGTATGAGGGGCGAAGGCTACACCTTC. Translating gives CASSMRGEGYTF.

This rearrangement joins TRBV20-1 to TRBJ2-3; D is undetermined. Trimming removed 5 bases at V and 1 base at J, with 16 bases between. The CDR3 extends over 15 amino acids. Germline loops: CDR1 DFQATT, CDR2 SNEGSKA (reference sequence). The CDR3 spells CSAGPRQRRTDTQYF. The CDR3 nucleotides are TGCAGTGCTGGACCACGTCAGCGCCGCACAGATACGCAGTATTTT.

V usage is TRBV12-3 or TRBV12-4 and J usage is TRBJ2-5; D might be TRBD2 (6 bases). The CDR3 contains 14 residues. Trimming removed 2 bases from V and 3 bases from J, with 10 bases in between. CDR3 DNA sequence: TGTGCCAGCAGTTTAATGGGCGGGAAAGAGACCCAGTACTTC. Protein: CASSLMGGKETQYF.

The chain uses TRBV6-5 and TRBJ1-1, with 7 positions matching TRBD1. This CDR3 contains 15 residues. Germline V gives CDR1 MNHEY, CDR2 SVGAGI. V shed 5 bases, J shed 5 bases, and the junction held 11 bases outside the gene matches. In DNA form, the CDR3 reads TGTGCCAGCAGTCACAGGACAGGATGGGGGACTGAAGCTTTCTTT. Residues: CASSHRTGWGTEAFF.

Only one count was recorded for this clonotype. CDR3 protein: CAWRDSSNQPQHF. The CDR3 DNA is TGTGCCTGGAGGGACAGCAGTAATCAGCCCCAGCATTTT. V usage is TRBV30 and J usage is TRBJ1-5; tentatively, D is TRBD1 (6 bases). V was pared by 3 bases and J by 4 bases, with 10 bases between. This CDR3 is 13 amino acids long. Looked up from germline, CDR1 is GTSNPN and CDR2 is SVGIG (reference sequence). Full variable domain (rest looked up from reference TRBV30 and TRBJ1-5): SQTIHQWPATLVQPVGSPLSLECTVEGTSNPNLYWYRQAAGRGLQLLFYSVGIGQISSEVPQNLSASRPQDRQFILSSKKLLLSDSGFYLCAWRDSSNQPQHFGDGTRLSIL.